The clone carrying this T cell receptor (beta chain) was detected ten times or more. Antigen unknown. Each sample yielded at least 6 million isolated PBMCs. A minimum of 5.5 micrograms of total RNA was extracted per sample. V lost 5 bases to trimming and J lost 7 bases; unmatched junction nucleotides: 11. The CDR3 covers 13 residues. The germline CDR1 and CDR2 sequences are SQVTM and ANQGSEA. This entry is derived from a study of blood T cells in healthy people across ages. The study's findings and limits: Roughly linear declines in TCR beta diversity per million T cells occurred with age.

Alongside a J-beta primer mix, a sample-barcoded 5' primer served in a second PCR lasting about 6 to 11 cycles. TCRdb analysed the 5' RACE reads with MiXCR anew, one entry per CDR3 protein. The table lists over a million distinct CDR3 sequences, around 43% of them singletons. The sample consisted of blood. The chain recombines TRBV29-1 with TRBJ2-7; 7 bases are a match to TRBD1. The sequence derives from a woman aged 55-69 years in good health. CDR3 nucleotide sequence: TGCAGCGTTTCACGAGCAGGGGGTACGGAGCAGTACTTC. Translated, it gives CSVSRAGGTEQYF.